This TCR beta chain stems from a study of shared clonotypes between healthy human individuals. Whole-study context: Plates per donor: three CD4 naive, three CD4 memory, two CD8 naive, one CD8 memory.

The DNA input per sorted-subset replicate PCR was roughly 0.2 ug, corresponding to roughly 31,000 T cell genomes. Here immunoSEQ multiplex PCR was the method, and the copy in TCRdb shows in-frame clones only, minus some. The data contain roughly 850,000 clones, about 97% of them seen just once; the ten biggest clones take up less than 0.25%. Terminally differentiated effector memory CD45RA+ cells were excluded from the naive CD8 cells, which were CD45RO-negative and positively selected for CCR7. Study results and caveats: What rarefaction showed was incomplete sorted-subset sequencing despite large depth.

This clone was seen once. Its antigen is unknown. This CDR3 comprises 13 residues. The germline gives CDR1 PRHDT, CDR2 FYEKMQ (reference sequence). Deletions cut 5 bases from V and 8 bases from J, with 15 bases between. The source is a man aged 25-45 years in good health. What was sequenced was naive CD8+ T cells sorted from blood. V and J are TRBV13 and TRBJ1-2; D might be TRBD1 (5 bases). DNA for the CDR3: TGTGCCAGCAGCACCGGGACGAGAGGGGGCTACACCTTC. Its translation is CASSTGTRGGYTF.